The T cell receptor (beta chain) under discussion was sequenced for a study of vaccination and CD4 T cells after COVID-19. The Oncomine TCR Beta short-read assay was applied to DNA of cultured CD4+ T cells. TCRdb recomputed calls from the PCR reads with MiXCR, one row per CDR3 protein. The table has about 9,000 distinct CDR3 sequences, roughly 52% seen once. CDR1 LNHDA and CDR2 SQIVND come from the germline V gene (reference sequence). The V and J ends lost 10 bases and 5 bases respectively, with 20 bases between them. The CDR3 is made up of 14 amino acids. This clonotype has a handful of counts. Its specificity is not known. As to treatment: roughly 10-day PBMC culture with coronavirus spike peptide pools or control peptides (ViraFEST assay). CD4+ T cells of the unexposed donor were collected before the COVID-19 pandemic (2011-2018). Contingent on cell availability, unexposed-donor CD4+ T cells were interrogated with SARS-CoV-2 S/N and four cold-coronavirus spikes.

This clonotype was sampled from a human donor in good health. This chain connects TRBV19 to TRBJ1-2, with a possible D match to TRBD1 (5 bases). Sequencing was carried out using CD4+ T cells from blood, cultured in vitro. This chain's CDR3 is CAIRDLNNSYGYTF. The CDR3 bases are TGTGCCATCCGGGACCTCAACAACTCGTATGGCTACACCTTC.